This record looks at one T cell receptor (beta chain) sequence and its context. The antigen it binds to is not known. Base qualities are missing; no much larger clone stands one base away. The data were obtained in a study of shared clonotypes between healthy human individuals (dated by TCRdb to 2020 to 2022). In terms of the full investigation: The cohort included a few men and a couple of women between 18 and 49 years of age. To increase sequencing depth and limit assay-specific biases, TCR repertoire library preparation and sequencing were carried out by different laboratories using diverse techniques. The study deeply sequenced blood TCR repertoires of five healthy adults to estimate repertoire size and the extent of clonotype sharing between individuals. Per donor, three plates each were used for CD4 naive and CD4 memory, two for CD8 naive, and one for CD8 memory. Leukapheresis yielded between about 0.9 and 9.5 billion PBMCs per donor.

TCR CDR3 regions were amplified from genomic DNA by multiplex PCR using the deep immunoSEQ assay. For each cell subset, the extracted genomic DNA was distributed evenly across all wells of several immunoSEQ 96-well plates, and each plate served as one replicate. For sorted subsets, about 200 ng genomic DNA, equal to about 30,000 T cell genomes, was loaded into each replicate PCR. Purified libraries were quantified with a Qubit 3.0 fluorometer, sized on a Bioanalyzer 2100, and re-quantified with the KAPA Library Quantification kit. A separate single-read 150-cycle Illumina NextSeq 550 flow cell was used to sequence each immunoSEQ 96-well plate. On the study's bioinformatics: Because only junctional sequences without quality scores were contained in the immunoSEQ output, filtering matching that applied to full-length reads could not be performed. To assign V/J genes and CDR3, sequences were annotated against IMGT germline references using PyIR, a Python wrapper for IgBLAST v1.9. Reads were removed for weak V/J assignments (E-value above 1e-6), missing CDR3, stop codons, out-of-frame junctions, or ambiguous translated residues. V3J clonotypes were defined as sequences sharing the same inferred V gene, J gene, and CDR3 amino acid sequence. The percentage overlap between two repertoires was calculated by dividing the number of shared unique clonotypes by the size of the smaller repertoire. Repertoire richness was assessed with RTK rarefaction, the Chao1 estimator, and Recon v2.1 estimates of unobserved clonotypes. Generation probabilities for all TCRbeta clonotypes obtained by the gDNA method from a handful of donors were computed using OLGA. Here the immuneACCESS table is served through TCRdb, limited to in-frame sequences with V and J called. Missing clones are a known gap in these copies; in checked studies unresolved V genes cover under half, and the rest lacks a known reason. V, J and clone size reflect that table, while D and trimming were determined from the DNA. The sample includes nearly 1,000,000 clones, with 70% to 85% observed a single time. Of the sample, approximately 1.5% falls within the top ten clones.

CDR1 and CDR2 are read off the germline V gene (reference sequence) as MNHNY and SVGAGI. There are 14 amino acids in the CDR3, from cysteine to phenylalanine inclusive. The read is trimmed to its CDR3 DNA, 42 bases read in frame from base 1. The germline ends are 17 bases apart after V is trimmed by 11 bases and J by 3 bases. Study-level results and caveats: About 5% of naive CD4, around 3.6% of naive CD8, 2.3% of memory CD4, and less than 0.45% of memory CD8 clonotypes were shared across several donors. Sampling was restricted to blood, and TCR repertoires in tissues likely differ from the TCR repertoires found in blood. Pairwise subsampling led to the expectation that sequencing depth would affect the degree of clonotype sharing among donors. Clonotypes shared by all four sorted-subset donors showed higher generation probabilities than non-shared clonotypes. Larger estimated clonotype richness was generally found for naive subsets than for memory subsets. Rarefaction of sorted-subset datasets indicated incomplete sequencing despite the large sequencing depth. Because the study included only a small number of donors, the genetic and exposure-history diversity represented was limited.

The donors were healthy, HIV-negative adults with no recently reported acute infections or vaccinations. All donors were Caucasian adults living in Nashville, Tennessee, USA. CD4+ T cells were enriched by magnetic negative selection, after which naive cells were positively selected on CD45RA and the negative fraction was taken as the memory subset. Blood was collected by leukapheresis, and PBMCs were isolated by Ficoll-Histopaque density gradient centrifugation and then cryopreserved in liquid nitrogen vapor phase. Analytical flow cytometry was used to check the purity and quantity of every magnetically sorted T cell population. Each sorted fraction had its genomic DNA isolated and then quantified by UV absorbance on a Nanodrop 2000c.

The sequence came from a man younger than 30 in good health. The rearrangement combines TRBV6-6 with TRBJ2-1; the D segment may tentatively be TRBD1 or TRBD2, each giving 5 matched bases. The sample comprised memory CD4+ T cells sorted from blood. The cell subset or site label corresponds to: CD45RA-negative fraction. The DNA sequence follows: TGTGCCGCCTGGGGACCTACCAACTACAATGAGCAGTTCTTC. The translation is CAAWGPTNYNEQFF.